A single count supports the clone carrying this T cell receptor (beta chain). As yet, its antigen is unknown. The data were obtained in a study of Ad26.COV2.S vaccination and SARS-CoV-2 variants. Study outcomes and limitations: Spike-specific responses of CD8+ and CD4+ T cells were reported to display substantial breadth after vaccination.

Assay used: immunoSEQ multiplex PCR; TCRdb lists only in-frame clones, some missing. The sample comprises 300,000 to 450,000 clones, about 90% of which are singletons, and 3% to 4% rests with the top ten. The CDR3 contains 15 residues. Germline loops: CDR1 SGHRS, CDR2 YFSETQ. V lost 4 bases and J 2 bases, leaving 14 bases between the germline ends. The gene calls are TRBV5-1 and TRBJ2-3; D is possibly TRBD2 (6 bases). Sequencing used peripheral blood, obtained after recovery from COVID-19. The TCR originated in a human donor who had recovered from COVID-19. In DNA, the CDR3 is TGCGCCAGCAGCCTGACTAGTCTATCCACAGATACGCAGTATTTT. Amino acids: CASSLTSLSTDTQYF. The full variable domain, completed using reference TRBV5-1 and TRBJ2-3, is KAGVTQTPRYLIKTRGQQVTLSCSPISGHRSVSWYQQTPGQGLQFLFEYFSETQRNKGNFPGRFSGRQFSNSRSEMNVSTLELGDSALYLCASSLTSLSTDTQYFGPGTRLTVL.